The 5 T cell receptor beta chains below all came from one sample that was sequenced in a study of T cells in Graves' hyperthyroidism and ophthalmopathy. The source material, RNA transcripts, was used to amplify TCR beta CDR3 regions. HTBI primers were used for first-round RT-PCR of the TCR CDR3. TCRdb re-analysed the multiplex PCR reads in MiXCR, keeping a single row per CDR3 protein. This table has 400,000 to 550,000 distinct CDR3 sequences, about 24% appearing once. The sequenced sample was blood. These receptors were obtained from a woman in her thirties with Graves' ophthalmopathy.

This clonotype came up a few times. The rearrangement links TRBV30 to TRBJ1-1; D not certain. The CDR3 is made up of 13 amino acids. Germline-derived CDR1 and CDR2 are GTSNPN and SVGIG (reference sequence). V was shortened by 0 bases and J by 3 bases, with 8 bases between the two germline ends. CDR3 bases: TGTGCCTGGAGTGTGAGGGCCGACACTGAAGCTTTCTTT. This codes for CAWSVRADTEAFF.

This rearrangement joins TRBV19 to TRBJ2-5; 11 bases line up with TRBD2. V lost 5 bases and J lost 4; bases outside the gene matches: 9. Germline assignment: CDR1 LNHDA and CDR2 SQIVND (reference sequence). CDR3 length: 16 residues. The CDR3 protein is CASSPTSGRVGETQYF. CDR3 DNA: TGTGCCAGTAGTCCCACTAGCGGGAGAGTGGGAGAGACCCAGTACTTC.

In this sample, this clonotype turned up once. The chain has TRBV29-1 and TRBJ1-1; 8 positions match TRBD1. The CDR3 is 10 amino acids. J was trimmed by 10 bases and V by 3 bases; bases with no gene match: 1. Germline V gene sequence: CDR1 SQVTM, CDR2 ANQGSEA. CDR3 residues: CSVDRGPAFF. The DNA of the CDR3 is TGCAGCGTTGACAGGGGGCCAGCTTTCTTT.

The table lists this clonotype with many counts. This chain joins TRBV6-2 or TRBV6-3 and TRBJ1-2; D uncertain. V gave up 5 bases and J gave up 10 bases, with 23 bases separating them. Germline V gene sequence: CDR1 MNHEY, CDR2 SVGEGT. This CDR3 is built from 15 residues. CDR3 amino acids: CASSPGLVAYGDYTF. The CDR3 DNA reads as TGTGCCAGCAGTCCCGGACTGGTCGCTTATGGTGACTACACCTTC.

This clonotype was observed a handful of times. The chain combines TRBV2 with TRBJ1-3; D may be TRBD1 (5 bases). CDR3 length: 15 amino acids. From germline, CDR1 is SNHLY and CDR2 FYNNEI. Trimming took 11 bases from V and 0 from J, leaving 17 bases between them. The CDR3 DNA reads TGTGCCTGTAACAGGTTTCTAGTCTCTGGAAACACCATATATTTT. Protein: CACNRFLVSGNTIYF.